This record covers a single TCR beta chain. The target antigen is unknown. Given a much more abundant clone one base away, this may be a read error. RNA was extracted from bulk tissue without any cell sorting. TCRbeta libraries were built with three rounds of nested PCR, modified from ARM-PCR. TCRdb called the multiplex PCR reads again in MiXCR, with one record for every CDR3 protein. The repertoire has 200,000 or so distinct CDR3 sequences, 71% of them found once; the top ten carry almost 25%. The source of the sample is a study of tumor and adjacent non-tumor tissue in lung cancer. Study findings and constraints: Tumor TCR diversity, when higher, was linked to shorter survival.

This CDR3 has 13 amino acids. Germline CDR1 is MNHNS and CDR2 is SASEGT. The V end was cut by 5 bases, the J end by 4 bases, with 11 bases between. The specimen was lung tumor tissue. The sequence was obtained from a man aged 60 to 75 with non-small cell lung cancer. The chain combines TRBV6-1 with TRBJ1-1, with a tentative D call TRBD1 (5 bases). CDR3 sequence: CASSSGGVTEAFF. DNA for the CDR3: TGTGCCAGCAGTTCAGGAGGGGTCACTGAAGCTTTCTTT.